These 16 T cell receptor beta chains were sequenced from one sample in a study of blood T cell repertoires in COVID-19. Generated by immunoSEQ multiplex PCR, the TCRdb table keeps only in-frame clones and is missing some. The data show 60,000 to 85,000 clones, with roughly nine tenths seen just once and roughly 4.4% held by the top ten. The sample comprised peripheral blood. The receptor source for this set is a man aged 50 to 60 with active COVID-19.

Concerning this clone: Distinct nucleotide sequences in the sample also encode this CDR3. The chain employs TRBV6-5 and TRBJ1-2, with TRBD1 matching 9 bases. The CDR3 has 15 amino acids. The germline CDR1 and CDR2 sequences are MNHEY and SVGAGI. For the CDR3, the DNA is TGTGCTATCTTACGCATGGGACAGGGAGGACTCGGCTACACCTTC. Translating gives CAILRMGQGGLGYTF.

The chain is built from TRBV7-8 and TRBJ2-7; D perhaps matches TRBD2 (5 bases). The V and J ends lost 1 base and 6 bases respectively, with 13 bases between them. The CDR3 loop spans 14 amino acids. The germline CDR1 and CDR2 sequences are SGHVS and FQNEAQ. CDR3 DNA: TGTGCCAGCAGCTTAGAAGGACTGGGTGGCGAGCAGTACTTC. It is translated as CASSLEGLGGEQYF.

V gene TRBV6-2 or TRBV6-3 combines with J gene TRBJ2-5; D gene ambiguous. V was cut by 5 bases and J by 4 bases, with 14 bases left in between. The germline gives CDR1 MNHEY, CDR2 SVGEGT. The CDR3 contains 14 residues. The CDR3 DNA sequence: TGTGCCAGCAGTGCACGTATGGCCGCAGAGACCCAGTACTTC. It translates to CASSARMAAETQYF.

The rearrangement joins TRBV5-1 to TRBJ2-7, with D unresolved. CDR3 length equals 12 residues. Per the germline V gene, CDR1 is SGHRS and CDR2 is YFSETQ. Trimming took 3 bases from V and 2 from J, leaving 6 bases between them. Here the CDR3 reads CASSSVPYEQYF. CDR3 in DNA: TGCGCCAGCAGCTCGGTTCCCTACGAGCAGTACTTC. Full variable domain (outside the CDR3, taken from reference TRBV5-1 and TRBJ2-7): KAGVTQTPRYLIKTRGQQVTLSCSPISGHRSVSWYQQTPGQGLQFLFEYFSETQRNKGNFPGRFSGRQFSNSRSEMNVSTLELGDSALYLCASSSVPYEQYFGPGTRLTVT.

V gene TRBV19 combines with J gene TRBJ2-2; TRBD2 matches 9 bases. V was clipped by 8 bases and J by 5 bases; unmatched bases: 9. Germline CDR1 reads LNHDA; CDR2 reads SQIVND (reference sequence). This CDR3 comprises 15 residues. The CDR3 nucleotides are TGTGCCAGTTTACGCGGGGGGGCCCGGACCGGGGAGCTGTTTTTT. It is translated as CASLRGGARTGELFF.

CDR3 loop: CASSYSGQANTEAFF. CDR3 bases: TGTGCCAGCAGTTACTCGGGACAGGCGAACACTGAAGCTTTCTTT. V and J are TRBV6-5 and TRBJ1-1; 8 nucleotides match TRBD1. The CDR3 extends over 15 amino acids. CDR1 and CDR2 (germline): MNHEY, SVGAGI. V lost 0 bases to trimming and J lost 1 base; unmatched junction nucleotides: 1.

V is TRBV4-3 and J is TRBJ2-1, with TRBD2 identical over 10 bases. The CDR3 contains 17 residues. Germline CDR1 reads LGHNA; CDR2 reads YSLEER. V was clipped by 3 bases and J by 3 bases; unmatched bases: 8. In DNA form, the CDR3 reads TGCGCCAGCAGCCAGGACCCTAGCGGGGGACTCTACAATGAGCAGTTCTTC. It translates to CASSQDPSGGLYNEQFF.

This clone was picked up a small number of times. This chain joins TRBV6-4 and TRBJ2-3; a possible D gene is TRBD2 (6 bases). V lost 2 bases, J lost 1 base, and 13 bases lay in between. Germline V lookup: CDR1 MRHNA, CDR2 SNTAGT. CDR3 size: 16 residues. CDR3 nucleotide sequence: TGTGCCAGCAGTGACGGTAGTAGCGGAGGCACAGATACGCAGTATTTT. Protein: CASSDGSSGGTDTQYF.

V usage is TRBV5-1 and J usage is TRBJ1-1; D unclear. The germline V gene has CDR1 SGHRS and CDR2 YFSETQ. Trimming stripped 0 bases from V and 1 base from J, with 10 bases between. CDR3 length equals 15 residues. Here the CDR3 DNA reads TGCGCCAGCAGCTTGGAGGGTGCGGGGAACACTGAAGCTTTCTTT. Its protein product is CASSLEGAGNTEAFF.

This clone was seen only once. The J gene is TRBJ2-1, the V gene TRBV27, with a tentative D call TRBD2 (6 bases). The CDR3 is made up of 16 amino acids. The V end lost 5 bases, the J end lost 0 bases, and 14 bases lay between the germline ends. Germline CDR1 MNHEY, CDR2 SMNVEV (reference sequence). DNA of the CDR3: TGTGCCAGCAGTACGGGACTTATGAGCTCCTACAATGAGCAGTTCTTC. Protein: CASSTGLMSSYNEQFF.

V gene TRBV19 combines with J gene TRBJ1-5; TRBD1 aligns across 7 bases. Germline values: CDR1 LNHDA, CDR2 SQIVND (reference sequence). V shed 0 bases and J 4 bases; nucleotides not matched to a gene: 12. The CDR3 has 18 residues. DNA for the CDR3: TGTGCCAGTAGTATAGATCCTTTAGGGACAGTTAGAAATCAGCCCCAGCATTTT. It specifies CASSIDPLGTVRNQPQHF.

The chain has TRBV5-4 and TRBJ2-3, with D unresolved. V lost 2 bases, J lost 0 bases, and 7 bases lay in between. Germline CDR1 and CDR2: SGHNT and YYREEE (reference sequence). The length of the CDR3 is 14 residues. The CDR3 DNA sequence: TGTGCCAGCAGCTTACAGATTAGCACAGATACGCAGTATTTT. This translates into CASSLQISTDTQYF.

The sample holds one count of this clone. V gene TRBV27 combines with J gene TRBJ2-2; TRBD1 might be the D (5 bases). The CDR3 contains 16 residues. Per germline, CDR1 MNHEY and CDR2 SMNVEV (reference sequence). Trimming removed 0 bases at V and 5 bases at J, with 13 bases between. This CDR3 is CASSLSAGRKTGELFF. The CDR3 region has the DNA TGTGCCAGCAGTTTATCGGCAGGGCGTAAAACCGGGGAGCTGTTTTTT.

The rearrangement joins TRBV7-2 to TRBJ1-5, with 7 bases matching TRBD1. J was trimmed by 4 bases and V by 5 bases; bases with no gene match: 8. The length of the CDR3 is 15 residues. The germline CDR1 and CDR2 sequences are SGHTA and FQGNSA. The chain's CDR3 is CASSPPGQLNQPQHF. The CDR3 DNA follows: TGTGCCAGCAGCCCGCCGGGACAGCTTAATCAGCCCCAGCATTTT.

The genes are TRBV11-3 and TRBJ2-1, with D possibly matching TRBD2 (5 bases). CDR1 and CDR2 (germline): SGHNT, YENEEA. V was clipped by 5 bases and J by 0 bases, with 20 bases between them. The CDR3 has 18 amino acids. Here the CDR3 DNA reads TGTGCCAGCAGCCCCCACCCGAGGGATTCTGACTCCTACAATGAGCAGTTCTTC. The encoded protein is CASSPHPRDSDSYNEQFF. Together with reference TRBV11-3 and TRBJ2-1, the CDR3 gives the full variable domain: EAGVVQSPRYKIIEKKQPVAFWCNPISGHNTLYWYLQNLGQGPELLIRYENEEAVDDSQLPKDRFSAERLKGVDSTLKIQPAELGDSAVYLCASSPHPRDSDSYNEQFFGPGTRLTVL.

The V call is TRBV19, the J call TRBJ1-5; 8 bases match TRBD1. The CDR3 totals 14 residues. V was clipped by 7 bases and J by 6 bases; unmatched bases: 8. Germline assignment: CDR1 LNHDA and CDR2 SQIVND (reference sequence). The CDR3 nucleotides read TGTGCCAGTATAGCCGACAGGGGTGGTCAGCCCCAGCATTTT. Protein sequence: CASIADRGGQPQHF. The full variable domain, completed using reference TRBV19 and TRBJ1-5, is DGGITQSPKYLFRKEGQNVTLSCEQNLNHDAMYWYRQDPGQGLRLIYYSQIVNDFQKGDIAEGYSVSREKKESFPLTVTSAQKNPTAFYLCASIADRGGQPQHFGDGTRLSIL.